These T cell receptor beta chains were read from a single sample in a study of cytomegalovirus exposure and HLA in healthy donors. The repertoire was sequenced with immunoSEQ multiplex PCR; TCRdb's copy has only in-frame clones and lacks some. The sample yields about 260,000 clones, approximately 70% seen once. The specimen was PBMCs. The source is a female donor in good health and CMV-seronegative. CDR3s include the opening cysteine and the closing phenylalanine or tryptophan. The D gene is left open where the match is weak.

TRBJ2-1	TRBV30	.	CACNRQSSYNEQFF
TRBJ2-1	TRBV25-1	TRBD2	CASSGAVAGLAGNEQFF
TRBJ1-2	TRBV5-1	.	CASSLGTVDGLVGYTF
TRBJ1-2	TRBV27	TRBD1	CAGSLSVQGADGYTF
TRBJ2-3	TRBV29-1	TRBD2	CSVDGSAGGMQDTQYF
TRBJ2-7	TRBV7-9	.	CASSLEAVIYEQYF
TRBJ1-2	TRBV6-6	.	CASSPHALGLSNGYTF
TRBJ2-7	TRBV6-4	.	CASRRQGKKNEQYF
TRBJ1-2	TRBV28	.	CASSFFRRQHGGYTF
TRBJ2-2	TRBV27	.	CASSLVTGTGELFF
TRBJ1-2	TRBV5-1	TRBD1	CASSRTTGPPVFFYGYTF
TRBJ2-7	TRBV6-6	.	CASSRGVSGYEQYF
TRBJ2-5	TRBV5-1	.	CASSLGGGGQETQYF
TRBJ2-3	TRBV7-9	TRBD2	CASSLSGSADTQYF
TRBJ1-1	TRBV5-1	TRBD1	CASSQNTGDITEAFF
TRBJ2-5	TRBV7-3	TRBD2	CASSSTGGKQETQYF
TRBJ1-1	TRBV29-1	.	CSVARAGAKNTEAFF
TRBJ1-4	TRBV9	.	CASSRGTPVSEKLFF
TRBJ2-1	TRBV4-2	TRBD2	CASSQPSGGGYNEQFF
TRBJ2-1	TRBV11-3	.	CASSLARSYNEQFF
TRBJ1-5	TRBV10-3	.	CAISESTGNQPQHF
TRBJ1-6	TRBV7-8	.	CASSLREDSPLHF
TRBJ2-7	TRBV7-6	.	CASSPRGTYEQYF
TRBJ2-6	TRBV7-2	.	CASTGSGANVLTF
TRBJ1-1	TRBV18	.	CASSPLPSNTEAFF
TRBJ2-1	TRBV7-7	.	CASSLAPGYEQFF
TRBJ2-3	TRBV11-2	TRBD2	CASSPGTSKPSTDTQYF
TRBJ2-1	TRBV23-1	TRBD2	CASSPSGRAGYNEQFF
TRBJ2-7	TRBV7-9	.	CASSLESSLTHEQYF
TRBJ2-7	TRBV28	.	CASSLGRDSYEQYF
TRBJ1-5	TRBV18	TRBD1	CASSPPGQGPQHF
TRBJ2-7	TRBV6-5	.	CASSRGYEQYF
TRBJ2-7	TRBV2	.	CASSQGRDHHEQYF
TRBJ1-2	TRBV6-5	TRBD1	CASRSGTGYGYTF
TRBJ2-7	TRBV11-2	TRBD2	CASSLDELAVPYEQYF
TRBJ2-7	TRBV6-5	TRBD1	CASTSAERGPYEQYF
TRBJ2-7	TRBV18	TRBD1	CASSRSLGQTLYEQYF
TRBJ1-1	TRBV9	.	CASSVPKGRGKGWDTEAFF
TRBJ2-1	TRBV5-4	.	CASSLRETYNEQFF
TRBJ1-4	TRBV29-1	TRBD1	CSAGQGNEKLFF
TRBJ1-4	TRBV2	.	CASRLGTDERLFF
TRBJ2-3	TRBV18	.	CASSPGPGDTQYF
TRBJ1-3	TRBV7-9	.	CASSFSGAGNTIYF
.	TRBV4-1	TRBD2	CASSQRGGAYEQYF
TRBJ2-7	TRBV6-1	TRBD1	CARQGSYEQYF
TRBJ2-2	TRBV15	TRBD2	CATRYGGGEGELFF
TRBJ2-1	TRBV11-2	TRBD2	CASSPRLAGGVYNEQFF
TRBJ2-1	TRBV20-1	.	CSATRVLQFF
.	TRBV6-4	TRBD2	CASSDETSGQGIPAEQYF
TRBJ2-2	TRBV5-4	TRBD2	CASSSGLAGAGAGELFF
TRBJ2-3	TRBV11-2	.	CASSLRDTQYF
TRBJ2-1	TRBV5-4	.	CASSLGQSYSYNEQFF
TRBJ2-7	TRBV5-1	TRBD2	CASSWTSGSSYEQYF
TRBJ2-3	TRBV7-3	.	CASSQSDYTDTQYF
TRBJ1-1	TRBV30	.	CAWYTMNTEAFF
TRBJ2-3	TRBV6-5	.	CASSSRDTQYF
TRBJ1-2	TRBV5-1	TRBD1	CASSVGQGRGNGYTF
TRBJ2-7	TRBV6-5	TRBD2	CASSSVLAGASYEQYF